These 32 T cell receptor beta chains originate from one sample sequenced in a study of blood T cell repertoires in COVID-19. Generated by immunoSEQ multiplex PCR, the TCRdb table keeps only in-frame clones and is missing some. Of approximately 300,000 clones listed, approximately 91% were seen once; the top ten hold roughly 3.9%. Sequencing was carried out using PBMCs or T cells enriched from blood (not recorded which). Receptor source: a woman in her twenties or thirties who had been exposed to COVID-19.

This chain joins TRBV6-4 and TRBJ1-1, with a weak D call TRBD1 (6 bases). V was shortened by 10 bases and J by 3 bases, with 33 bases between the two germline ends. Germline V CDR1 and CDR2: MRHNA, SNTAGT. The CDR3 runs to 19 residues. The CDR3 DNA follows: TGTGCCACCGAGACGTCGATCCGGACAGTCGGGGGGTGGGACACTGAAGCTTTCTTT. This codes for CATETSIRTVGGWDTEAFF.

With respect to this clone: The sample holds other DNA sequences that translate to the same CDR3. V usage is TRBV18 and J usage is TRBJ1-1; perhaps TRBD1 as D (6 bases). Germline V gene data show CDR1 as KGHSH and CDR2 as LQKENI. The CDR3 contains 12 residues. The germline V and J ends were trimmed by 1 base and 6 bases, with 6 bases remaining between them. CDR3 loop: CASSPQGAEAFF. CDR3 sequence (DNA): TGTGCCAGCTCACCACAGGGGGCTGAAGCTTTCTTT.

The chain joins TRBV4-2 to TRBJ1-1; 9 bases align to TRBD1. Germline V CDR1 and CDR2: LGHNA, YNFKEQ. V lost 2 bases, J lost 6 bases, and 10 bases stayed unmatched. This CDR3 has 16 residues. This chain's CDR3 is CASSQTPGQGQPEAFF. CDR3 bases: TGTGCCAGCAGCCAAACCCCGGGACAGGGTCAACCTGAAGCTTTCTTT.

The table lists this clone with a count of one. This chain links TRBV5-1 with TRBJ1-2, with D perhaps matching TRBD1 (5 bases). The V and J ends lost 0 bases and 7 bases respectively, with 10 bases between them. This CDR3 has 13 residues. Germline values: CDR1 SGHRS, CDR2 YFSETQ. CDR3 amino acids: CASSLGQLGGYTF. CDR3 bases: TGCGCCAGCAGCTTGGGACAGCTAGGTGGCTACACCTTC.

This clone was counted a few times. This chain links TRBV27 with TRBJ2-7; 7 nucleotides line up with TRBD1. Trimming at V came to 3 bases and at J to 2 bases, leaving 4 bases not matched to a gene. This CDR3 spans 14 amino acids. In germline, CDR1 is MNHEY, CDR2 SMNVEV (reference sequence). The CDR3 loop is CASSFRGPTYEQYF. The CDR3 bases are TGTGCCAGCAGTTTTAGGGGGCCTACCTACGAGCAGTACTTC.

The chain is built from TRBV5-1 and TRBJ1-1, with D maybe TRBD1 (6 bases). CDR3 size: 15 residues. V shed 1 base and J shed 4 bases, with 14 bases lying between them. The germline V gene has CDR1 SGHRS and CDR2 YFSETQ. DNA for the CDR3: TGCGCCAGCAGCTTGACCGACTTGGGGGCCACTGAAGCTTTCTTT. This codes for CASSLTDLGATEAFF.

In this sample, this clone turned up once. V usage is TRBV7-2 and J usage is TRBJ1-2; D not certain. The germline V gene encodes CDR1 SGHTA and CDR2 FQGNSA. This CDR3 spans 14 amino acids. V was pared by 1 base and J by 5 bases, with 11 bases between. CDR3 amino acids: CASSLDPLYYGYTF. The CDR3 DNA is TGTGCCAGCAGCTTAGATCCACTCTATTATGGCTACACCTTC.

The rearrangement joins TRBV19 to TRBJ1-6; 7 bases line up with TRBD1. Looked up from germline, CDR1 is LNHDA and CDR2 is SQIVND (reference sequence). The CDR3 totals 16 residues. Germline trimming cut 3 bases from V and 6 bases from J; bases unmatched to any gene: 8. CDR3 amino acids: CASSIRTGARNSPLHF. The CDR3 DNA reads as TGTGCCAGTAGTATCCGGACAGGCGCCCGTAATTCACCCCTCCACTTT.

There are a few counts of this clone. This rearrangement joins TRBV6-5 to TRBJ1-2; TRBD1 aligns across 8 bases. The CDR3 loop spans 16 amino acids. Per germline, CDR1 MNHEY and CDR2 SVGAGI. With 2 bases clipped from V and 4 bases from J, the junction kept 9 bases outside the gene matches. CDR3 loop: CASSYTRTGGGYGYTF. CDR3 nucleotide sequence: TGTGCCAGCAGTTACACAAGAACAGGGGGTGGCTATGGCTACACCTTC.

This sequence joins TRBV6-5 and TRBJ2-6, with 8 bases fitting TRBD2. Trimming took 6 bases from V and 2 from J; bases not matched to a gene: 3. CDR3 length: 15 residues. Germline V gene sequence: CDR1 MNHEY, CDR2 SVGAGI. In DNA, the CDR3 is TGTGCCAGCAGCCGGGAGGGGGCTGGGGCCAACGTCCTGACTTTC. It specifies CASSREGAGANVLTF.

This rearrangement joins TRBV30 to TRBJ1-1; TRBD1 might be the D (6 bases). V was shortened by 2 bases and J by 8 bases, with 15 bases between the two germline ends. This CDR3 comprises 13 residues. Germline-derived CDR1 and CDR2 are GTSNPN and SVGIG (reference sequence). CDR3 region: CAWSPRGGVEAFF. In nucleotides, the CDR3 is TGTGCCTGGAGTCCAAGAGGGGGAGTGGAAGCTTTCTTT.

This clone has only one observation. Other DNA variants within this sample encode the same CDR3. The J gene is TRBJ2-3, the V gene TRBV5-1; D possibly corresponds to TRBD1 (6 bases). V lost 1 base and J lost 4, with 7 bases in between. Germline V lookup: CDR1 SGHRS, CDR2 YFSETQ. The length of the CDR3 is 13 residues. The CDR3 DNA reads as TGCGCCAGCAGCTTGCGGACAGCAGATACGCAGTATTTT. Translation gives CASSLRTADTQYF.

The genes are TRBV9 and TRBJ1-2; D call uncertain. Germline values: CDR1 SGDLS, CDR2 YYNGEE. Trimming removed 4 bases at V and 4 bases at J, with 14 bases between. The CDR3 contains 14 residues. The CDR3 loop is CASSQEERTYGYTF. The CDR3 coding sequence is TGTGCCAGCAGCCAGGAGGAAAGAACCTATGGCTACACCTTC.

V and J are TRBV2 and TRBJ2-5; possibly TRBD1 for D (6 bases). V was cut by 4 bases and J by 5 bases, with 17 bases left in between. The CDR3 loop spans 15 amino acids. Germline V gene sequence: CDR1 SNHLY, CDR2 FYNNEI. The CDR3 reads CASSVVQGGLETQYF. The CDR3 DNA reads TGTGCCAGCAGTGTCGTACAGGGTGGTCTGGAGACCCAGTACTTC.

The V and J genes are TRBV10-1 and TRBJ1-5; D gene unclear. Trimming stripped 5 bases from V and 0 bases from J, with 11 bases between. The length of the CDR3 is 15 residues. The V gene's germline CDR1 is WNHNN and CDR2 SYGVQD (reference sequence). CDR3 nucleotide sequence: TGCGCCAGCAGTTGGGGAGCTTATAGCAATCAGCCCCAGCATTTT. Residues: CASSWGAYSNQPQHF.

The CDR3 spells CASTSGIGNTIYF. The CDR3 region has the DNA TGTGCCAGCACATCAGGGATTGGAAACACCATATATTTT. V gene TRBV28 combines with J gene TRBJ1-3, with D perhaps TRBD1 (5 bases). Germline loops: CDR1 MDHEN, CDR2 SYDVKM. V lost 7 bases and J lost 3, with 10 bases in between. This CDR3 spans 13 amino acids.

This chain uses TRBV27 with TRBJ2-1; weak D call: TRBD2 (5 bases). Germline V lookup: CDR1 MNHEY, CDR2 SMNVEV (reference sequence). The CDR3 has 12 amino acids. V lost 6 bases and J 5 bases, leaving 8 bases between the germline ends. CDR3 coding DNA: TGTGCCAGCAGGACGGGAAACAATGAGCAGTTCTTC. Protein product: CASRTGNNEQFF.

The chain carries TRBV9 and TRBJ2-5, with a tentative D call TRBD2 (7 bases). Looked up from germline, CDR1 is SGDLS and CDR2 is YYNGEE. The CDR3 is made up of 20 amino acids. Trimming pared 4 bases from V and 2 bases from J, leaving 30 bases between. The CDR3 spells CASSSRHIGYLGGPQETQYF. The CDR3 DNA reads TGTGCCAGCAGCTCCCGACATATCGGCTACTTGGGGGGGCCACAAGAGACCCAGTACTTC.

This clone was found a few times. The V gene is TRBV2, the J gene TRBJ1-2; TRBD1 might be the D (5 bases). The CDR3 has 14 residues. V shed 8 bases and J shed 3 bases, with 16 bases lying between them. The germline V gene has CDR1 SNHLY and CDR2 FYNNEI. The CDR3 here is CASLLFRAHYGYTF. DNA of the CDR3: TGTGCCAGCTTACTATTCAGGGCACACTATGGCTACACCTTC.

The chain carries TRBV19 and TRBJ1-2; no reliable D call. The CDR3 runs to 14 residues. Germline V gene data show CDR1 as LNHDA and CDR2 as SQIVND (reference sequence). Trimming removed 3 bases from V and 3 bases from J, with 11 bases in between. This chain's CDR3 is CASSMTRYDYGYTF. CDR3 DNA sequence: TGTGCCAGTAGTATGACCAGGTACGACTATGGCTACACCTTC.

The V gene is TRBV6-5, the J gene TRBJ1-3; D is possibly TRBD1 (6 bases). The CDR3 has 13 amino acids. Germline V CDR1 and CDR2: MNHEY, SVGAGI. V lost 6 bases and J lost 8, with 14 bases in between. CDR3: CASRPGQLDTIYF. The CDR3 DNA sequence: TGTGCCAGCAGACCGGGACAACTCGACACCATATATTTT.

This chain connects TRBV5-1 to TRBJ2-7; TRBD2 matches 9 bases. CDR1 and CDR2 from the germline V gene are SGHRS and YFSETQ. With V trimmed by 2 bases and J by 4 bases, 4 bases remained unmatched. The CDR3 spans 14 residues. As DNA, the CDR3 is TGCGCCAGCAGCTTCGGGCTAGCGGGATACGAGCAGTACTTC. Translated: CASSFGLAGYEQYF.

A single count supports this clone. The chain links TRBV15 to TRBJ2-7; maybe TRBD1 (5 bases). CDR1 is LNHNV, CDR2 YYDKDF, per germline (reference sequence). The CDR3 is 13 amino acids. V gave up 2 bases and J gave up 2 bases, with 7 bases separating them. The CDR3 region is CATSRQDTYEQYF. The CDR3 bases are TGTGCCACCAGCAGACAGGACACCTACGAGCAGTACTTC.

This clone was seen only a few times. CDR3 residues: CASSLWATNTGELFF. The CDR3 DNA sequence: TGCGCCAGCAGCTTGTGGGCTACGAACACCGGGGAGCTGTTTTTT. The V gene is TRBV5-1, the J gene TRBJ2-2; D gene unclear. The CDR3 sequence is 15 residues long. Germline values: CDR1 SGHRS, CDR2 YFSETQ. V lost 1 base, J lost 0 bases, and 7 bases lay in between.

This chain connects TRBV5-4 to TRBJ1-1; D may be TRBD1 (5 bases). Germline CDR1 and CDR2: SGHNT and YYREEE (reference sequence). This CDR3 has 14 residues. The V gene lost 4 bases and the J gene lost 5 bases, with 15 bases spanning the gap. The CDR3 is CASSRGGLGTEAFF. The CDR3 DNA follows: TGTGCCAGCAGCCGGGGGGGATTAGGGACTGAAGCTTTCTTT.

This rearrangement joins TRBV18 to TRBJ1-2; D may be TRBD1 (6 bases). Trimming shortened V by 5 bases and J by 8 bases, and 12 bases separated the two germline ends. Germline CDR1 KGHSH, CDR2 LQKENI. The CDR3 length is 12 residues. CDR3 sequence: CASSGGGAGYTF. The CDR3 DNA sequence: TGTGCCAGCTCAGGTGGGGGCGCGGGCTACACCTTC.

The rearrangement joins TRBV30 to TRBJ1-4; D is undetermined. V was trimmed by 0 bases and J by 7 bases, leaving 12 bases between them. This CDR3 is 14 amino acids long. CDR1 and CDR2 from the germline V gene are GTSNPN and SVGIG (reference sequence). CDR3 protein: CAWSVRGPGEKLFF. The CDR3 bases are TGTGCCTGGAGTGTAAGAGGGCCGGGTGAAAAACTGTTTTTT.

The gene calls are TRBV4-2 and TRBJ1-5; D is possibly TRBD1 (5 bases). V shed 1 base and J shed 2 bases, with 12 bases lying between them. The germline V gene has CDR1 LGHNA and CDR2 YNFKEQ. The CDR3 is 16 amino acids. In nucleotides, the CDR3 is TGTGCCAGCAGCCAAGTGGGGGGAGGCGGCAATCAGCCCCAGCATTTT. Translated, it gives CASSQVGGGGNQPQHF.

V and J are TRBV4-1 and TRBJ1-5, with D tentatively TRBD1 (6 bases). This CDR3 region has 19 residues. Germline loops: CDR1 MGHRA, CDR2 YSYEKL. Trimming removed 4 bases at V and 5 bases at J, with 27 bases between. This CDR3 reads CASSLQAFQQGGVDQPQHF. DNA for the CDR3: TGCGCCAGCAGCCTCCAAGCCTTTCAACAGGGAGGGGTGGATCAGCCCCAGCATTTT.

The rearrangement joins TRBV7-2 to TRBJ2-3; tentative D call: TRBD2 (5 bases). CDR3 length: 13 residues. Germline values: CDR1 SGHTA, CDR2 FQGNSA. The V and J ends lost 5 bases and 4 bases respectively, with 10 bases between them. DNA for the CDR3: TGTGCCAGCAGCCCCCGGACTTCAGATACGCAGTATTTT. Its translation is CASSPRTSDTQYF.

CDR3 protein: CASSQEEGFSGNTIYF. CDR3 in DNA: TGTGCCAGCAGCCAAGAGGAGGGATTCTCTGGAAACACCATATATTTT. The chain employs TRBV4-2 and TRBJ1-3; the D is unclear. From germline, CDR1 is LGHNA and CDR2 YNFKEQ. V gave up 0 bases and J gave up 0 bases, with 9 bases separating them. The CDR3 runs to 16 residues.

The chain links TRBV6-5 to TRBJ1-5; D uncertain. The CDR3 loop spans 13 amino acids. V was cut by 4 bases and J by 11 bases, with 15 bases left in between. CDR1 is MNHEY, CDR2 SVGAGI, per germline. CDR3 nucleotides: TGTGCCAGCAGTTTTGCCCCTTCTCGGGCCCAGCATTTT. It codes for CASSFAPSRAQHF.